This T cell receptor (beta chain) was profiled in a study of blood T cell repertoires in COVID-19. Study background: In each case, the material was cDNA or gDNA derived from T cells, B-cell-depleted T cells, or PBMCs.

V lost 9 bases, J lost 8 bases, and 25 bases lay in between. Germline V CDR1 and CDR2: ENHRY, SYGVKD. This CDR3 region has 15 residues. As originally analysed: Using reference gene primer amplification, nucleated cell counts were estimated. Repertoires were generated with immunoSEQ multiplex PCR, while TCRdb's copy carries only in-frame clones and drops some. The V and J calls and clone size are taken from that table; D and trimming were inferred from the DNA. The table has 93,000 or so clones, roughly 87% seen once. The rearrangement joins TRBV10-3 to TRBJ1-1; unclear D gene. The clonotype originates from an elderly woman in a cohort sampled during active COVID-19. The sequencing input was peripheral blood. Here the CDR3 reads CAIKNGGTVGVEAFF. The CDR3 DNA sequence: TGTGCCATTAAGAACGGCGGAACAGTCGGGGTGGAAGCTTTCTTT.